The rows below give T cell receptor beta chains drawn from one sample of a study of cytomegalovirus exposure and HLA in healthy donors. TCRdb's copy holds only in-frame clones and misses some; the assay was immunoSEQ multiplex PCR. There are about 130,000 clones in the sample; 70% to 85% occur only once, and about 7% lies in the top ten. Sequencing was performed on PBMCs. These receptor sequences come from a man in his forties in good health and CMV-seropositive. Both conserved end residues are part of each CDR3. D genes are given only for firm matches. Clone size is shown for a subset of rows, as once, few, many or a class of expanded clone.

D: NA; J: TRBJ1-1; size: few; V: TRBV19; DNA: TGTGCCAGTCGTAGGACGGACTACACTGAAGCTTTCTTT; CDR3: CASRRTDYTEAFF
D: TRBD2; J: TRBJ2-5; size: NA; V: TRBV5-1; DNA: TGCGCCAGCAGCTTGGCCTGGCTAGCGGGAGGAGGGAGCCAAGAGACCCAGTACTTC; CDR3: CASSLAWLAGGGSQETQYF
D: NA; J: TRBJ1-2; size: NA; V: TRBV5-6; DNA: TGTGCCAGCAGCCCGGGTAACTATGGCTACACCTTC; CDR3: CASSPGNYGYTF
D: TRBD2; J: TRBJ2-2; size: NA; V: TRBV7-9; DNA: TGTGCCAGCAGCTTACGCGGAGCGGGAGTTGCCGGGGAGCTGTTTTTT; CDR3: CASSLRGAGVAGELFF
D: NA; J: TRBJ2-7; size: NA; V: TRBV11-2; DNA: TGTGCCAGCAGCCTCCAAACTAGCTACGAGCAGTACTTC; CDR3: CASSLQTSYEQYF
D: TRBD1; J: TRBJ1-5; size: NA; V: TRBV19; DNA: TGTGCCAGTAGTATCAGGGGGCTAGTCGTCGGGCAGCCCCAGCATTTT; CDR3: CASSIRGLVVGQPQHF
D: TRBD2; J: TRBJ2-7; size: NA; V: TRBV15; DNA: TGTGCCACCAGCCCGGGGGGAGAATACTACGAGCAGTACTTC; CDR3: CATSPGGEYYEQYF
D: NA; J: TRBJ1-1; size: few; V: TRBV7-8; DNA: TGTGCCAGCAGCTTAGGTCCCTTGAACACTGAAGCTTTCTTT; CDR3: CASSLGPLNTEAFF
D: TRBD2; J: TRBJ2-1; size: few; V: TRBV28; DNA: TGTGCCAGCAGTTTCCTTGCGGGGCTAGCGGGAGGTGATCAGTTCTTC; CDR3: CASSFLAGLAGGDQFF
D: NA; J: TRBJ1-2; size: NA; V: TRBV6-1; DNA: TGTGCCAGCACCGCGGTGGAGCAGGGAAAGGGCTACACCTTC; CDR3: CASTAVEQGKGYTF
D: NA; J: TRBJ1-2; size: NA; V: TRBV5-4; DNA: TGTGCCAGCAGTTCTCCTACTCAGGGGAGCCATGGCTACACCTTC; CDR3: CASSSPTQGSHGYTF
D: TRBD1; J: TRBJ1-2; size: few; V: TRBV7-9; DNA: TGTGCCAGCAGTTTCCCGGACAGGAACTATGGCTACACCTTC; CDR3: CASSFPDRNYGYTF
D: NA; J: TRBJ1-1; size: NA; V: TRBV5-5; DNA: TGTGCCAGCAAGTGGGCGCTGAACACTGAAGCTTTCTTT; CDR3: CASKWALNTEAFF
D: NA; J: TRBJ1-6; size: NA; V: TRBV27; DNA: TGTGCCAGCACCGGGACACTTCATTCACCCCTCCACTTT; CDR3: CASTGTLHSPLHF
D: NA; J: TRBJ2-7; size: NA; V: TRBV9; DNA: TGTGCCAGCAGCCCTTCCGGCTACGAGCAGTACTTC; CDR3: CASSPSGYEQYF
D: TRBD1; J: TRBJ1-1; size: NA; V: TRBV7-9; DNA: TGTGCCAGCACTCGGACAGGGCCTGAAGCTTTCTTT; CDR3: CASTRTGPEAFF
D: NA; J: TRBJ2-7; size: NA; V: TRBV30; DNA: TGTGCCTGGAGTAGGGCGGGGTCCTACGAGCAGTACTTC; CDR3: CAWSRAGSYEQYF
D: TRBD1; J: TRBJ1-6; size: NA; V: TRBV5-1; DNA: TGCGCCAGCAGCTTGGGGGGACAGACTAATTCACCCCTCCACTTT; CDR3: CASSLGGQTNSPLHF
D: TRBD1; J: TRBJ2-5; size: NA; V: TRBV5-4; DNA: TGTGCCAGCAGCCGTCCGGGACAGCAAGCGGAGACCCAGTACTTC; CDR3: CASSRPGQQAETQYF
D: NA; J: TRBJ2-2; size: NA; V: TRBV28; DNA: TGTGCCAGCAGTTTGCTATGGGGCAACACCGGGGAGCTGTTTTTT; CDR3: CASSLLWGNTGELFF
D: NA; J: TRBJ1-3; size: NA; V: TRBV11-2; DNA: TGTGCCAGCAGCTTGCAGGGTACCGGAAACACCATATATTTT; CDR3: CASSLQGTGNTIYF
D: NA; J: TRBJ1-2; size: few; V: TRBV29-1; DNA: TGCAGCGTTGAAAGGGGGGGAAACTATGGCTACACCTTC; CDR3: CSVERGGNYGYTF
D: NA; J: TRBJ1-1; size: NA; V: TRBV15; DNA: TGTGCCACCAGCCCTATCGGGGAGTTGGGGACTGAAGCTTTCTTT; CDR3: CATSPIGELGTEAFF
D: TRBD1; J: TRBJ2-5; size: NA; V: TRBV5-1; DNA: TGCGCCAGCAGCTCTGGCAATTCGGGACAGGGGAGCGAGACCCAGTACTTC; CDR3: CASSSGNSGQGSETQYF
D: TRBD2; J: TRBJ2-1; size: NA; V: TRBV6-5; DNA: TGTGCCAGCAGTGCACTAGCGGGAGCCAATGAGCAGTTCTTC; CDR3: CASSALAGANEQFF
D: TRBD2; J: TRBJ2-3; size: NA; V: TRBV6-1; DNA: TGTGCCAGCAGGCGACTAGCGGGAGAGGCAGATACGCAGTATTTT; CDR3: CASRRLAGEADTQYF
D: NA; J: TRBJ1-1; size: NA; V: TRBV28; DNA: TGTGCCAGCAGGTCCTCGTCTGAAGCTTTCTTT; CDR3: CASRSSSEAFF
D: NA; J: TRBJ2-3; size: NA; V: TRBV19; DNA: TGTGCCAGTAGTATTGGAGGCACAGATACGCAGTATTTT; CDR3: CASSIGGTDTQYF
D: TRBD2; J: TRBJ2-5; size: once; V: TRBV9; DNA: TGTGCCAGCAGCGTAGGGGGGACTAGCCTGACCCAAGAGACCCAGTACTTC; CDR3: CASSVGGTSLTQETQYF
D: NA; J: TRBJ2-5; size: NA; V: TRBV19; DNA: TGTGCCAGTAGTACCCAACCATACTCGGGGTTGGAGACCCAGTACTTC; CDR3: CASSTQPYSGLETQYF
D: TRBD1; J: TRBJ1-5; size: NA; V: TRBV28; DNA: TGTGCCAGCAGGTGGGGACAGTCCTATAGCAATCAGCCCCAGCATTTT; CDR3: CASRWGQSYSNQPQHF
D: NA; J: TRBJ2-2; size: NA; V: TRBV6-5; DNA: TGTGCCAGCAGGGAGGCGAACACCGGGGAGCTGTTTTTT; CDR3: CASREANTGELFF
D: NA; J: TRBJ1-1; size: NA; V: TRBV30; DNA: TGTGCCTGGAGTCGCAGGGGATTGACTGAAGCTTTCTTT; CDR3: CAWSRRGLTEAFF
D: NA; J: TRBJ1-1; size: NA; V: TRBV7-9; DNA: TGTGCCAGCAGCTCACAGGAAGGCACTGAAGCTTTCTTT; CDR3: CASSSQEGTEAFF
D: NA; J: TRBJ2-5; size: NA; V: TRBV5-6; DNA: TGTGCCAGCAGCTCCCGAACCTTATGGCGGGAAACCACCAAGGTGACCCAGTACTTC; CDR3: CASSSRTLWRETTKVTQYF
D: NA; J: TRBJ1-3; size: NA; V: TRBV6-1; DNA: TGTGCCAGCAGCCCCGGGTACGGAAACACCATATATTTT; CDR3: CASSPGYGNTIYF
D: TRBD1; J: TRBJ1-1; size: NA; V: TRBV2; DNA: TGTGCCAGCAGGGATAACAGGGGTGGCACTGAAGCTTTCTTT; CDR3: CASRDNRGGTEAFF
D: NA; J: TRBJ1-1; size: few; V: TRBV7-9; DNA: TGTGCCAGCAGCTACGGACAGATGAACACTGAAGCTTTCTTT; CDR3: CASSYGQMNTEAFF
D: NA; J: TRBJ1-5; size: NA; V: TRBV6-1; DNA: TGTGCCAGCAGGAGGTTGCAGGGGAGTCAGCCCCAGCATTTT; CDR3: CASRRLQGSQPQHF
D: NA; J: TRBJ2-7; size: NA; V: TRBV2; DNA: TGTGCCAGCAGGCCACTTAGCGGTTACGAGCAGTACTTC; CDR3: CASRPLSGYEQYF
D: TRBD1; J: TRBJ2-7; size: once; V: TRBV11-2; DNA: TGTGCCAGCAGCTTCCCCGGGACAGGTTTCTACGAGCAGTACTTC; CDR3: CASSFPGTGFYEQYF
D: TRBD1; J: TRBJ2-1; size: once; V: TRBV10-1; DNA: TGCGCCAGCAGTGAGTATGGACAGGGGGCGCTACCGCAGTTCTTC; CDR3: CASSEYGQGALPQFF
D: TRBD2; J: TRBJ2-1; size: NA; V: TRBV27; DNA: TGTGCCAGCAGTCCCCTAGCGGGAACAGGATACAATGAGCAGTTCTTC; CDR3: CASSPLAGTGYNEQFF
D: NA; J: TRBJ1-2; size: NA; V: TRBV4-1; DNA: TGCGCCAGCAGCCAAGATGAGCGGCAGGGAGGGTATGGCTACACCTTC; CDR3: CASSQDERQGGYGYTF
D: TRBD1; J: TRBJ1-3; size: NA; V: TRBV2; DNA: TGTGCCAGCAGTGGAGACAGGGAATTCCGGGGAAACACCATATATTTT; CDR3: CASSGDREFRGNTIYF
D: TRBD1; J: TRBJ2-3; size: NA; V: TRBV7-9; DNA: TGTGCCAGCAGCCCACGCCGCCAGGGGGAACCAGATACGCAGTATTTT; CDR3: CASSPRRQGEPDTQYF
D: NA; J: TRBJ1-2; size: NA; V: TRBV28; DNA: TGTGCCAGCAGTTTATCGCAGGTTGAATATGGCTACACCTTC; CDR3: CASSLSQVEYGYTF
D: TRBD2; J: TRBJ2-1; size: NA; V: TRBV5-1; DNA: TGCGCCAGCAGCGGGCTAGCGGGAGGATTTAATGAGCAGTTCTTC; CDR3: CASSGLAGGFNEQFF
D: TRBD1; J: TRBJ1-5; size: NA; V: TRBV6-5; DNA: TGTGCCAGCAGGCAGACAGGGGGCAGCAATCAGCCCCAGCATTTT; CDR3: CASRQTGGSNQPQHF
D: NA; J: TRBJ1-4; size: NA; V: TRBV19; DNA: TGTGCCAGTAGGTCTCCCGGGGAATGGGATGAAAAACTGTTTTTT; CDR3: CASRSPGEWDEKLFF
D: TRBD2; J: TRBJ2-5; size: NA; V: TRBV23-1; DNA: TGCGCCAGCAGCCTATTAGGACTAGCGGGAGAGGGGGAGACCCAGTACTTC; CDR3: CASSLLGLAGEGETQYF